Listed here is a single T cell receptor (beta chain). The sample comes from a study of blood T cell repertoires in COVID-19. Study-wide context: Sources were T cells, B-cell-depleted T cells, or PBMCs; the material itself was cDNA or gDNA.

Source study methods: Estimates of nucleated cell counts were drawn from the amplification of reference gene primers. Sequenced by immunoSEQ multiplex PCR; TCRdb stores in-frame clones only, minus some. V and J calls and clone size come straight from that table; D and trimming were deduced from the DNA. Among approximately 160,000 clones, over 85% were seen once, and the ten largest hold over 15%. This CDR3 is 15 amino acids long. From germline, CDR1 is LNHDA and CDR2 SQIVND (reference sequence). Losses at the gene ends were 3 bases for V and 5 bases for J; bases not matched to a gene: 8. The V and J genes are TRBV19 and TRBJ1-1, with TRBD1 matching 8 bases. What was sequenced was peripheral blood. The receptor was isolated from a man aged 55-75 years with active or convalescent COVID-19. CDR3 residues: CASSIIQGARTEAFF. DNA for the CDR3: TGTGCCAGTAGTATTATTCAGGGGGCGCGAACTGAAGCTTTCTTT. Supplemented by reference TRBV19 and TRBJ1-1, the full variable domain reads DGGITQSPKYLFRKEGQNVTLSCEQNLNHDAMYWYRQDPGQGLRLIYYSQIVNDFQKGDIAEGYSVSREKKESFPLTVTSAQKNPTAFYLCASSIIQGARTEAFFGQGTRLTVV.